This T cell receptor (beta chain) was captured in a study of T cell repertoires in cytomegalovirus infection. Whole-study results and caveats: Clonotypes of TCR beta that were HLA-C-restricted and CMV-specific dominated the ex vivo response.

The CDR3 is made up of 15 amino acids. Germline V gives CDR1 SGHTA, CDR2 FQGTGA. Trimming shortened V by 6 bases and J by 4 bases, and 19 bases separated the two germline ends. TCRdb called the reads again in MiXCR, with one record for every CDR3 protein. The repertoire holds tens of thousands of distinct CDR3 sequences, with about a fifth as singletons. As to this clonotype: Its antigen is as yet unknown.

The genes are TRBV7-3 and TRBJ2-7, with D perhaps matching TRBD1 (6 bases). The clonotype comes from a human donor in good health (CMV status not recorded). Some clones in this sample may be carry-over from other donors' samples. The source was CD8+ T cells from cultured PBMCs, collected from culture after CMV antigen stimulation. CDR3 nucleotide sequence: TGTGCCAGCAGTCTCCTCGCGACAGGCAATTACGAGCAGTACTTC. It yields the protein CASSLLATGNYEQYF.